This T cell receptor (beta chain) was recorded in a study of response to subunit inactivated influenza vaccine. TCRdb redid the calling of the RT-PCR reads with MiXCR, one entry per CDR3 protein. In the table there are roughly 180,000 distinct CDR3 sequences, 7.5% to 10% of which are singletons. At least ten counts were recorded for this clonotype. V lost 6 bases to trimming and J lost 9 bases, with 18 bases between them. The CDR3 is 14 amino acids. The rearrangement links TRBV12-3 or TRBV12-4 to TRBJ2-1; weak D call: TRBD2 (5 bases). This sequence originates from a man aged 50-60 years who received an inactivated influenza vaccine. Source: non-naive T cells sorted from PBMCs, taken on the day of vaccination. CDR3 sequence reads: CASSLRTHGGEQFF. DNA of the CDR3: TGTGCCAGCAGCCTAAGGACTCACGGTGGTGAGCAGTTCTTC.